The 30 T cell receptor beta chains reported below all come from one sample, sequenced in a study of Graves' ophthalmopathy and Graves' hyperthyroidism. Using RNA transcripts, the TCR beta CDR3 regions were amplified. Second-round multiplex PCR came after a first-round RT-PCR that employed HTBI primers. TCRdb re-derived calls from the multiplex PCR reads in MiXCR, one entry per CDR3 protein. The table has around 1,200,000 distinct CDR3 sequences, 35% to 40% seen once; the top ten hold approximately 10%. The specimen sequenced was peripheral blood or thyroid tissue (not recorded which). The receptors originated from an adult man with Graves' hyperthyroidism.

This clonotype showed up many times. V is TRBV20-1 and J is TRBJ2-5, with a weak D call TRBD2 (5 bases). Trimming stripped 1 base from V and 5 bases from J, with 8 bases between. Germline V gives CDR1 DFQATT, CDR2 SNEGSKA (reference sequence). This CDR3 spans 12 amino acids. Written as DNA, the CDR3 is TGCAGTGCTAGAGCTAGCAGGGAGACCCAGTACTTC. This encodes CSARASRETQYF.

This sequence joins TRBV2 and TRBJ1-5; D gene uncertain. The CDR3 runs 16 residues. Germline-derived CDR1 and CDR2 are SNHLY and FYNNEI. V lost 8 bases and J 0 bases, leaving 17 bases between the germline ends. The CDR3 loop is CASRRDQSLSNQPQHF. The CDR3 coding sequence is TGTGCCAGCCGCCGGGATCAAAGTCTTAGCAATCAGCCCCAGCATTTT.

This clonotype was seen ten or more times. V usage is TRBV15 and J usage is TRBJ2-7; TRBD2 agrees at 7 bases. The J segment lost 1 base and the V segment lost 0 bases, leaving 12 bases of the junction unmatched. The length of the CDR3 is 18 residues. Germline V CDR1 and CDR2: LNHNV, YYDKDF (reference sequence). CDR3 amino acids: CATSRDPGASGASYEQYF. DNA of the CDR3: TGTGCCACCAGCAGAGATCCTGGGGCTAGCGGAGCTTCCTACGAGCAGTACTTC.

Comments on this clonotype: The conserved phenylalanine or tryptophan normally closing the CDR3 is absent here, so this likely arose from a read error. The chain recombines TRBV4-1 with TRBJ1-1; possible D gene TRBD1, 5 bases. This CDR3 has 14 amino acids. Trimming took 4 bases from V and 5 from J, leaving 14 bases between them. The V gene's germline CDR1 is MGHRA and CDR2 YSYEKL. CDR3 bases: TGCGCCAGCAGCCTCCGGGACGGAGAAACTGAAGCTTTCCTT. Translation gives CASSLRDGETEAFL.

The rearrangement uses TRBV15 and TRBJ2-7, with TRBD2 matching over 9 bases. Germline CDR1 is LNHNV and CDR2 is YYDKDF (reference sequence). The ends lost 2 bases at V and 0 bases at J; junction bases unmatched: 2. The CDR3 covers 15 residues. The CDR3 nucleotides are TGTGCCACCAGCAGATATAGCGGGAGCTCCTACGAGCAGTACTTC. It codes for CATSRYSGSSYEQYF.

V and J are TRBV30 and TRBJ1-2; D is unresolved. Trimming shortened V by 3 bases and J by 4 bases, and 9 bases separated the two germline ends. Germline V gene sequence: CDR1 GTSNPN, CDR2 SVGIG (reference sequence). The length of the CDR3 is 12 residues. In DNA form, the CDR3 reads TGTGCCTGGAGCAGTCTAACCTATGGCTACACCTTC. Its protein is CAWSSLTYGYTF.

This clonotype was detected ten times or more. CDR3 loop: CASSASAGGRDTEAFF. CDR3 DNA: TGTGCCAGCAGCGCCAGCGCGGGGGGGAGGGACACTGAAGCTTTCTTT. The chain joins TRBV9 to TRBJ1-1; D is possibly TRBD1 (5 bases). From germline, CDR1 is SGDLS and CDR2 YYNGEE. The V end lost 3 bases, the J end lost 3 bases, and 18 bases lay between the germline ends. The CDR3 is 16 residues long.

V usage is TRBV6-5 and J usage is TRBJ1-6; no firm D call. V was cut by 0 bases and J by 7 bases, with 10 bases left in between. There are 15 residues in the CDR3. CDR1 MNHEY and CDR2 SVGAGI come from the germline V gene. CDR3 protein: CASSYSFKLNSPLHF. CDR3 DNA sequence: TGTGCCAGCAGTTACTCTTTCAAATTGAATTCACCCCTCCACTTT.

This clonotype has just a few counts. The V gene is TRBV6-5, the J gene TRBJ1-6, with unresolved D. Deletions cut 0 bases from V and 0 bases from J, with 9 bases between. This CDR3 spans 17 amino acids. Germline values: CDR1 MNHEY, CDR2 SVGAGI. This chain's CDR3 is CASSYSSVSSYNSPLHF. The CDR3 nucleotides are TGTGCCAGCAGTTACTCTTCCGTGAGCTCCTATAATTCACCCCTCCACTTT.

As concerns this clonotype: A much larger clone lies one base from this, so it may be a read error. The chain carries TRBV14 and TRBJ2-5, with D possibly being TRBD1 (6 bases). Per the germline V gene, CDR1 is SGHDN and CDR2 is FVKESK. The CDR3 covers 15 residues. V gave up 3 bases and J gave up 9 bases, with 20 bases separating them. Here the CDR3 reads CASSQLSDSQEAQYF. The CDR3 DNA reads TGTGCCAGCAGCCAGTTATCGGACAGTCAGGAGGCCCAGTACTTC.

The sample holds many counts of this clonotype. The J gene is TRBJ2-7, the V gene TRBV2; 7 bases agree with TRBD1. The CDR3 is 16 residues long. Germline V gene sequence: CDR1 SNHLY, CDR2 FYNNEI. V trimming: 6 bases; J trimming: 1 base; junction bases outside the gene matches: 12. The CDR3 loop is CASRRVRDSISYEQYF. CDR3 nucleotides: TGTGCCAGCAGGAGGGTACGGGACAGTATATCCTACGAGCAGTACTTC.

This clonotype was seen a handful of times. A junction end diverges from the germline sequence, so it may reflect a read error. The chain combines TRBV20-1 with TRBJ1-5; the D is unclear. The CDR3 sequence is 11 residues long. The germline CDR1 and CDR2 sequences are DFQATT and SNEGSKA (reference sequence). The CDR3 is CSAGEGQPQHF. For the CDR3, the DNA is TGCAGTGCTGGAGAAGGTCAGCCCCAGCATTTT.

Comment on this clonotype: Because the CDR3 is missing its conserved closing phenylalanine or tryptophan, this is likely a read error. Because the CDR3's place on the DNA is in doubt, the DNA is left out and the CDR3 is given as listed by TCRdb. The V call is TRBV10-3, the J call TRBJ2-5; TRBD1 is the table's D call and was not checked against the DNA. The CDR3 length equals 15 residues, ends included. Germline CDR1 is ENHRY and CDR2 is SYGVKD. The chain's CDR3 is CAISGVRGIHKRPST.

The V gene is TRBV2, the J gene TRBJ2-5; D may be TRBD1 (6 bases). Deletions cut 8 bases from V and 5 bases from J, with 12 bases between. The CDR3 is 12 residues long. CDR1 SNHLY and CDR2 FYNNEI come from the germline V gene. CDR3 loop: CASDRRGETQYF. The CDR3 DNA reads TGTGCCAGCGACAGGAGAGGCGAGACCCAGTACTTC.

Many counts were recorded for this clonotype. At one boundary the junction diverges from the germline segment, which might be a read error. The chain joins TRBV12-3 or TRBV12-4 to TRBJ2-7; D remains unclear. CDR3 length equals 11 residues. The CDR3 nucleotides read TGTGCCAGCAGCTTAGTTGGCGAGCAGTACTTC. Amino acids: CASSLVGEQYF.

The chain couples TRBV19 to TRBJ2-2; D is undetermined. Germline CDR1 LNHDA, CDR2 SQIVND (reference sequence). V lost 4 bases, J lost 7 bases, and 19 bases lay in between. The CDR3 runs to 16 residues. As DNA, the CDR3 is TGTGCCAGTAGTACCCGGGCTACATATGCGATCGGGGAGCTGTTTTTT. It yields the protein CASSTRATYAIGELFF.

This clonotype was found a few times. A much larger clone sits a single nucleotide away, making a read error possible. The DNA for the CDR3 is TGTGCCAGCAGCTTAGATCCACGGTTCTCCTACGAGCAGTACTTC. This codes for CASSLDPRFSYEQYF. J is TRBJ2-7 and V is TRBV7-2; no reliable D call. The CDR3 totals 15 residues. Germline lookup yields CDR1 SGHTA and CDR2 FQGNSA. V dropped 1 base and J dropped 0 bases, with 10 bases sitting between them.

The table lists this clonotype with a few counts. This rearrangement joins TRBV4-1 to TRBJ2-5, with 7 bases matching TRBD1. Trimming removed 2 bases from V and 5 bases from J; junction bases left unmatched: 8. The V gene's germline CDR1 is MGHRA and CDR2 YSYEKL. The CDR3 is made up of 15 amino acids. CDR3 residues: CASSQQAGGRETQYF. The CDR3 DNA reads TGCGCCAGCAGCCAACAGGCAGGGGGTCGGGAGACCCAGTACTTC.

This rearrangement joins TRBV19 to TRBJ1-5, with TRBD1 as a possible D gene (5 bases). This CDR3 region has 16 residues. The germline V and J ends were trimmed by 5 bases and 2 bases, with 16 bases remaining between them. Per the germline V gene, CDR1 is LNHDA and CDR2 is SQIVND (reference sequence). DNA of the CDR3: TGTGCCAGTAGTCTCATCACCGGGGCCGGCAATCAGCCCCAGCATTTT. Its protein is CASSLITGAGNQPQHF. The entire variable domain, with the rest obtained from reference TRBV19 and TRBJ1-5, is as follows: DGGITQSPKYLFRKEGQNVTLSCEQNLNHDAMYWYRQDPGQGLRLIYYSQIVNDFQKGDIAEGYSVSREKKESFPLTVTSAQKNPTAFYLCASSLITGAGNQPQHFGDGTRLSIL.

This clonotype was recorded many times. The chain joins TRBV12-3 or TRBV12-4 to TRBJ2-5; D may be TRBD1 (6 bases). Trimming removed 4 bases at V and 3 bases at J, with 12 bases between. The CDR3 contains 14 residues. The CDR3 DNA reads as TGTGCCAGCAGTTACCCACAGGGAGAAGAGACCCAGTACTTC. Amino acid sequence: CASSYPQGEETQYF.

There are many counts of this clonotype. The V and J genes are TRBV19 and TRBJ1-1; a possible D gene is TRBD1 (6 bases). Looked up from germline, CDR1 is LNHDA and CDR2 is SQIVND (reference sequence). The V and J ends lost 4 bases and 10 bases respectively, with 19 bases between them. The CDR3 is 14 amino acids. CDR3 DNA: TGTGCCAGTAGTACCCAGGACTCCCGGGGGCGAGCTTTCTTT. Its translation: CASSTQDSRGRAFF.

V usage is TRBV10-3 and J usage is TRBJ1-4; the D gene is possibly TRBD1 (5 bases). This CDR3 spans 13 amino acids. V was trimmed by 2 bases and J by 8 bases, leaving 9 bases between them. CDR1 and CDR2 (germline): ENHRY, SYGVKD. The CDR3 DNA is TGTGCCATCAGTGAGGGGGCAGGGGAAAAACTGTTTTTT. Amino acids: CAISEGAGEKLFF.

This sequence joins TRBV6-5 and TRBJ1-5; no definite D call. Germline CDR1 reads MNHEY; CDR2 reads SVGAGI. Trimming removed 0 bases at V and 4 bases at J, with 10 bases between. The CDR3 is made up of 15 amino acids. This CDR3 reads CASSYSISGNQPQHF. The CDR3 DNA follows: TGTGCCAGCAGTTACTCGATTTCTGGGAATCAGCCCCAGCATTTT.

At least ten counts were recorded for this clonotype. The rearrangement joins TRBV11-2 to TRBJ2-2; 9 bases are shared with TRBD2. Germline CDR1 and CDR2: SGHAT and FQNNGV. Trimming removed 5 bases from V and 6 bases from J; junction bases left unmatched: 7. The CDR3 totals 15 residues. The CDR3 DNA sequence: TGTGCCAGCAGCCGGGGACTAGCCGGGTCCGGGGAGCTGTTTTTT. Protein product: CASSRGLAGSGELFF.

The chain uses TRBV29-1 and TRBJ2-5; 9 positions match TRBD2. Germline loops: CDR1 SQVTM, CDR2 ANQGSEA. The ends lost 6 bases at V and 5 bases at J; junction bases unmatched: 10. The CDR3 has 14 amino acids. The CDR3 DNA sequence: TGCAGCGTGGCCCTTAGCGGGGGACGGGAGACCCAGTACTTC. Its translation: CSVALSGGRETQYF.

The sample holds many counts of this clonotype. The J gene is TRBJ2-5, the V gene TRBV6-5, with D possibly matching TRBD2 (6 bases). The germline gives CDR1 MNHEY, CDR2 SVGAGI. V lost 6 bases to trimming and J lost 1 base, with 18 bases between them. The CDR3 runs to 16 residues. The CDR3: CASRRPPGDTQETQYF. CDR3 nucleotides: TGTGCCAGCAGAAGACCTCCGGGGGATACCCAAGAGACCCAGTACTTC.

This clonotype was recorded many times. The rearrangement uses TRBV9 and TRBJ1-1; TRBD1 aligns across 9 bases. The CDR3 loop spans 15 amino acids. V lost 3 bases and J lost 1; bases outside the gene matches: 4. CDR1 is SGDLS and CDR2 is YYNGEE in the germline V gene. This CDR3 is CASSGQGDPNTEAFF. CDR3 coding DNA: TGTGCCAGCAGCGGACAGGGGGACCCGAACACTGAAGCTTTCTTT.

This clonotype was seen ten or more times. This chain uses TRBV19 with TRBJ1-5; a weak D match, TRBD1 (5 bases). The length of the CDR3 is 17 residues. Trimming left V 6 bases short and J 0 bases short, with 18 bases between. Germline V CDR1 and CDR2: LNHDA, SQIVND (reference sequence). The CDR3 DNA reads TGTGCCAGTAGACGCGATTCCGGGACCGGTAGCAATCAGCCCCAGCATTTT. Its protein is CASRRDSGTGSNQPQHF.

This clonotype appeared many times. V is TRBV15 and J is TRBJ2-5; TRBD1 matches at 8 bases. Germline assignment: CDR1 LNHNV and CDR2 YYDKDF (reference sequence). This CDR3 has 14 amino acids. J was trimmed by 7 bases and V by 5 bases; bases with no gene match: 9. CDR3 coding DNA: TGTGCCACCAGCGGGGGGACAGGCTTTATGACCCAGTACTTC. The encoded protein is CATSGGTGFMTQYF.

This clonotype came up once. At one boundary the junction diverges from the germline segment, which might be a read error. V usage is TRBV10-2 and J usage is TRBJ2-7; tentative D call: TRBD1 (5 bases). Germline assignment: CDR1 WSHSY and CDR2 SAAADI. This CDR3 contains 15 residues. CDR3 amino acids: CASSYSVSGSGEQYF. CDR3 DNA sequence: TGTGCCAGCAGTTACTCGGTATCAGGGTCGGGCGAGCAGTACTTC.